The 3 T cell receptor beta chains in this list originate from one sample, sequenced in a study of T-cell memory formation after mild COVID-19. TCRdb re-called the 5' RACE reads with MiXCR, one entry per CDR3 protein. This sample carries around 150,000 distinct CDR3 sequences, roughly 10% of them seen once, and the ten largest clones take around 3.8%. The sequenced material came from PBMCs or a T cell subset sorted from them (not recorded which). These receptors were taken from a man aged 18 to 30 who had mild COVID-19 (a few samples of this study predate the infection). Cell type and time point are not known.

The sample holds a few counts of this clonotype. The rearrangement links TRBV6-5 to TRBJ2-7; the D gene is possibly TRBD1 (6 bases). V dropped 4 bases and J dropped 2 bases, with 15 bases sitting between them. The CDR3 contains 15 residues. The germline gives CDR1 MNHEY, CDR2 SVGAGI. The DNA of the CDR3 is TGTGCCAGCAGTTTCGACCGGGACACCGCCTACGAGCAGTACTTC. Its protein is CASSFDRDTAYEQYF.

The chain is built from TRBV20-1 and TRBJ1-1; possible D gene TRBD1, 5 bases. Per the germline V gene, CDR1 is DFQATT and CDR2 is SNEGSKA (reference sequence). Trimming pared 5 bases from V and 1 base from J, leaving 8 bases between. CDR3 length equals 12 residues. The CDR3 DNA is TGCAGTGCTGCAACAGGGAACACTGAAGCTTTCTTT. This codes for CSAATGNTEAFF.

There are many counts of this clonotype. This chain uses TRBV7-9 with TRBJ2-5; the D is unclear. V shed 1 base and J shed 4 bases, with 4 bases lying between them. The CDR3 covers 12 residues. Germline lookup yields CDR1 SEHNR and CDR2 FQNEAQ (reference sequence). The CDR3 bases are TGTGCCAGCAGCTTAGTTCGAGAGACCCAGTACTTC. Translation gives CASSLVRETQYF.